The sequence of this T cell receptor beta chain was determined in a study of control samples from healthy donors and cancer patients (TCRdb year 2020). Receptor amplification or capture employed the immunoSEQ multiplex PCR assay. TCRdb's version of the immuneACCESS table is confined to in-frame rearrangements and falls short of the full clone set. An unresolved V gene accounts for under half of the shortfall where checked; the remainder is of unknown origin. For this sample the table gives 40,000 or so clones, of which more than 85% were detected only once. 22% of the sample comes from the top ten. To note about this clone: There is no known antigen for this receptor. No much larger clone exists at a distance of one base, and base qualities are not known.

V drops 5 bases and J drops 0 bases, leaving 11 bases in between. The CDR3 starts with the cysteine, ends with the phenylalanine, and has 14 residues. Left in the record is the CDR3 DNA by itself, 42 bases read in frame from the first base. CDR1 is given as MDHEN and CDR2 as SYDVKM, both from the germline V gene. Sample: PBMCs. This receptor was identified in a woman aged 40 to 50 with head and neck cancer. The V and J genes are TRBV28 and TRBJ2-7; the D call could be TRBD1 or TRBD2, with each sharing 6 bases. In nucleotides, the sequence is TGTGCCAGCAGTCTAGGGGGGAGCTCCTACGAGCAGTACTTC. It translates as CASSLGGSSYEQYF.